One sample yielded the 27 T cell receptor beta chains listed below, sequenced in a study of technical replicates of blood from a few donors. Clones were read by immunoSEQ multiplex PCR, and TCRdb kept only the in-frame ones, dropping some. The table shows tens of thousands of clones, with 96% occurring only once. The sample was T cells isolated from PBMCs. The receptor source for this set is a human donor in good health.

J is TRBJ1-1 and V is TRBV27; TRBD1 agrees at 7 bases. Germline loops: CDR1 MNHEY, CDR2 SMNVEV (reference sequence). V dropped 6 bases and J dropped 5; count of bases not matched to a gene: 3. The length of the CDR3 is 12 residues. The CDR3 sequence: CASRHRGTEAFF. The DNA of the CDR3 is TGTGCCAGCAGACACAGGGGTACTGAAGCTTTCTTT.

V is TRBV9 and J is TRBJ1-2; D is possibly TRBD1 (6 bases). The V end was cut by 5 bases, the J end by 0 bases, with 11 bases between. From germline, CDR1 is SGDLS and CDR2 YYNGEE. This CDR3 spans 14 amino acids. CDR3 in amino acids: CASRSQGTNYGYTF. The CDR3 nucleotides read TGTGCCAGCAGGTCACAGGGTACTAACTATGGCTACACCTTC. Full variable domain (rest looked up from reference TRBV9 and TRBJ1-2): DSGVTQTPKHLITATGQRVTLRCSPRSGDLSVYWYQQSLDQGLQFLIQYYNGEERAKGNILERFSAQQFPDLHSELNLSSLELGDSALYFCASRSQGTNYGYTFGSGTRLTVV.

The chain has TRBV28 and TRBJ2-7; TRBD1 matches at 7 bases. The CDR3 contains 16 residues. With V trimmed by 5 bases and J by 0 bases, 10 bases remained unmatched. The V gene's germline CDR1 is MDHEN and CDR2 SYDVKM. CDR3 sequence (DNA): TGTGCCAGCAGTGCCCACAGGGGCTTCAGCTCCTACGAGCAGTACTTC. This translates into CASSAHRGFSSYEQYF.

CDR3 protein: CASSSPTGGAATYYEQYF. The CDR3 region has the DNA TGTGCCAGCAGCTCCCCCACCGGGGGGGCGGCAACTTACTACGAGCAGTACTTC. The chain has TRBV7-9 and TRBJ2-7; TRBD2 matches 8 bases. The CDR3 is 18 residues long. Germline lookup yields CDR1 SEHNR and CDR2 FQNEAQ (reference sequence). Unmatched junction bases numbered 17, after V lost 4 bases and J lost 3 bases.

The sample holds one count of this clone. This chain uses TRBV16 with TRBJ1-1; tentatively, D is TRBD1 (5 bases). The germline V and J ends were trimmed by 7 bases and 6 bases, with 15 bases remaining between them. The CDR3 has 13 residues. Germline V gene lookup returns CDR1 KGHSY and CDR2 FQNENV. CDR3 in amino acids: CASNLGRGAEAFF. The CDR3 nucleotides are TGTGCCAGCAACCTGGGGAGGGGTGCTGAAGCTTTCTTT.

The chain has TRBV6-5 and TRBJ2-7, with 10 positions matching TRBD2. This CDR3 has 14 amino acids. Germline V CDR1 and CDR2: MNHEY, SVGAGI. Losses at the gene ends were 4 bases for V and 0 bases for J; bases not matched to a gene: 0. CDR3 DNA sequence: TGTGCCAGCAGTTCTAGCGGGAGCTCCTACGAGCAGTACTTC. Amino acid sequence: CASSSSGSSYEQYF.

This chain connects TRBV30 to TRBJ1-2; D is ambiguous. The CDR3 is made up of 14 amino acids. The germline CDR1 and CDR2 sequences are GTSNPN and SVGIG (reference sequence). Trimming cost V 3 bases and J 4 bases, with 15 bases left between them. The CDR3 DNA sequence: TGTGCCTGGAGCCCGGACGGAGCGGCCTATGGCTACACCTTC. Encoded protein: CAWSPDGAAYGYTF.

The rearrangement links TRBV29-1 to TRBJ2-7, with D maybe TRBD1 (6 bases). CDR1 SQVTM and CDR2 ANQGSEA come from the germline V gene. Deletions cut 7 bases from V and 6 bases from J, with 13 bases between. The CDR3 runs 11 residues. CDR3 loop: CSGRGPSEQYF. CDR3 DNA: TGCAGCGGCAGGGGACCCTCCGAGCAGTACTTC.

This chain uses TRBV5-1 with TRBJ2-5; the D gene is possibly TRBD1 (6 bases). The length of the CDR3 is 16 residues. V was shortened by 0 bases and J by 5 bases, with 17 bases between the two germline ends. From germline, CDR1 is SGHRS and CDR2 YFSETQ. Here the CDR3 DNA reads TGCGCCAGCAGCTTGGCCATACAGGGAAGGGTGGAGACCCAGTACTTC. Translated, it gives CASSLAIQGRVETQYF.

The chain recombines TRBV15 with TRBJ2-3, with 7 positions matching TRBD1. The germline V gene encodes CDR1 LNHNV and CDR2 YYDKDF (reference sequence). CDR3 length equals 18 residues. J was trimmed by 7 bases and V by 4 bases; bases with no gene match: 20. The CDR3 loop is CATSTGGFLRGSTNTQYF. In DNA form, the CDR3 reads TGTGCCACCAGCACAGGGGGTTTCTTGAGAGGGTCCACCAATACGCAGTATTTT.

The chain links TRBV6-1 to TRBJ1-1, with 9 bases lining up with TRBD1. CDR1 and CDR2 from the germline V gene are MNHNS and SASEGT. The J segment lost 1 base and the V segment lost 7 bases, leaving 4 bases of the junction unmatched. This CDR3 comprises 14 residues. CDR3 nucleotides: TGTGCCAGCAACAGGGGGCAGGGGAACACTGAAGCTTTCTTT. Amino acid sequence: CASNRGQGNTEAFF.

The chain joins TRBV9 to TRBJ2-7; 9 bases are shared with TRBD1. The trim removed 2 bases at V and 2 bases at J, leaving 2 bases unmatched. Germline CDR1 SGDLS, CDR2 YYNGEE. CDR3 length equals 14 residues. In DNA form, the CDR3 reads TGTGCCAGCAGCGTCGGGACAGGGCCCTACGAGCAGTACTTC. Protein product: CASSVGTGPYEQYF.

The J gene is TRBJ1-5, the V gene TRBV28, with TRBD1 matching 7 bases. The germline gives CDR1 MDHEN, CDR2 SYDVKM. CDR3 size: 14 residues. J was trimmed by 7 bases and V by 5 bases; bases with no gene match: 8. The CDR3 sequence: CASSTGQGGQPQHF. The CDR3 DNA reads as TGTGCCAGCAGTACCGGGCAGGGGGGCCAGCCCCAGCATTTT.

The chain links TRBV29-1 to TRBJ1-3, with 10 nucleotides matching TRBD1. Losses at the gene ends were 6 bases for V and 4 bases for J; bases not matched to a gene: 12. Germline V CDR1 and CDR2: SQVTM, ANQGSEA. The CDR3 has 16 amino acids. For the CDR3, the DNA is TGCAGCGTGTACGGGACAGGGGACCGGGCAGGAAACACCATATATTTT. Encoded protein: CSVYGTGDRAGNTIYF. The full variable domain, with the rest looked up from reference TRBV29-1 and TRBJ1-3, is SAVISQKPSRDICQRGTSLTIQCQVDSQVTMMFWYRQQPGQSLTLIATANQGSEATYESGFVIDKFPISRPNLTFSTLTVSNMSPEDSSIYLCSVYGTGDRAGNTIYFGEGSWLTVV.

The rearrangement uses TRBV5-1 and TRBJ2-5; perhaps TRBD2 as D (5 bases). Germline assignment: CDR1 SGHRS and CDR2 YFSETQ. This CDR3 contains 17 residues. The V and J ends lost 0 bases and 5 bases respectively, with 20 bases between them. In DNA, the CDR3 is TGCGCCAGCAGCTTGGGGCTAGCCCTAGCTAGTGGGGAGACCCAGTACTTC. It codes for CASSLGLALASGETQYF.

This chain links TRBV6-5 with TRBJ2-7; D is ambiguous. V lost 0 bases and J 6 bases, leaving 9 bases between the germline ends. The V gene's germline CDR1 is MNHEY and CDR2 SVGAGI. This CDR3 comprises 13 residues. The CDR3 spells CASSYSTGFEQYF. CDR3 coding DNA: TGTGCCAGCAGTTACTCGACGGGTTTCGAGCAGTACTTC.

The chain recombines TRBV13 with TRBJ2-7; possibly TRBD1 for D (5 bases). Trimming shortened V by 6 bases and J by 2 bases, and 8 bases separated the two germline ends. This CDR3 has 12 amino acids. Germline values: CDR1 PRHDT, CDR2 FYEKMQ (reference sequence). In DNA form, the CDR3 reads TGTGCCAGCAGGGGGCCTACCTACGAGCAGTACTTC. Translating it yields CASRGPTYEQYF. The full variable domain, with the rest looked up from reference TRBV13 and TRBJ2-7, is AAGVIQSPRHLIKEKRETATLKCYPIPRHDTVYWYQQGPGQDPQFLISFYEKMQSDKGSIPDRFSAQQFSDYHSELNMSSLELGDSALYFCASRGPTYEQYFGPGTRLTVT.

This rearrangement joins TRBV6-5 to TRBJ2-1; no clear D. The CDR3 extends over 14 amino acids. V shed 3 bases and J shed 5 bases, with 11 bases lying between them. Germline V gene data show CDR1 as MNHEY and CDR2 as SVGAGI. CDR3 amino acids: CASSYSLPHNEQFF. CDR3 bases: TGTGCCAGCAGTTATTCCCTACCCCACAATGAGCAGTTCTTC.

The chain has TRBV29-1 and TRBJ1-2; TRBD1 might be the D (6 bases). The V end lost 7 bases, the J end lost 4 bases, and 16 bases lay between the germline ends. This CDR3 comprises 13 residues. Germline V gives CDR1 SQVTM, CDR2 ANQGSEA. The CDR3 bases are TGCAGCGCTCAAAGTACAGGGCCCTATGGCTACACCTTC. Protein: CSAQSTGPYGYTF.

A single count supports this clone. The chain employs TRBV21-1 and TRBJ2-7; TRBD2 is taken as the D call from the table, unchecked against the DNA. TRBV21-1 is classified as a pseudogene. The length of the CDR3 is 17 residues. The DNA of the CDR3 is TGTGCCAGCAGCAAAAGAACTAGCGGGGGGCTCGGCTACGAGCAGTACTTC. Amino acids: CASSKRTSGGLGYEQYF.

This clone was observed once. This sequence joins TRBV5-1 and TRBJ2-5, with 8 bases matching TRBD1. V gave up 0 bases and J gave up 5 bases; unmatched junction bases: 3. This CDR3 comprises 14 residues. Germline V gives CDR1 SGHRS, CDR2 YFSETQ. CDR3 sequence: CASSLARTGETQYF. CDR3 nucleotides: TGCGCCAGCAGCTTGGCACGGACAGGGGAGACCCAGTACTTC.

CDR3 sequence: CAWSGQSSYEQYF. CDR3 coding DNA: TGTGCCTGGAGCGGACAGAGCTCCTACGAGCAGTACTTC. The genes are TRBV30 and TRBJ2-7, with D possibly matching TRBD1 (6 bases). With 3 bases removed from V and 0 bases from J, the gap between germline ends came to 9 bases. The CDR3 contains 13 residues. Germline lookup yields CDR1 GTSNPN and CDR2 SVGIG (reference sequence).

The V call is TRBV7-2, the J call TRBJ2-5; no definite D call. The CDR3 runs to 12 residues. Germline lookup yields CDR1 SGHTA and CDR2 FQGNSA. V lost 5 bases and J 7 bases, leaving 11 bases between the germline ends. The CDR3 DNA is TGTGCCAGCAGCCCATCGACGGGGACCCAGTACTTC. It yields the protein CASSPSTGTQYF.

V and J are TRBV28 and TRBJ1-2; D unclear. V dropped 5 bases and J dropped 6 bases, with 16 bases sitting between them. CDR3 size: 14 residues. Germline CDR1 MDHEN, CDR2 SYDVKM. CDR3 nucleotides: TGTGCCAGCAGTCGATCATTCTCGGAGCATGGCTACACCTTC. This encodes CASSRSFSEHGYTF.

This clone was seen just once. The CDR3 coding sequence is TGTGCCAGCAGCCCCAAAGGGGGGGACCGGGAGCAGTACTTC. It codes for CASSPKGGDREQYF. The chain combines TRBV7-6 with TRBJ2-7, with TRBD2 as a possible D gene (7 bases). The CDR3 contains 14 residues. Germline CDR1 is SGHVS and CDR2 is FNYEAQ. V lost 5 bases to trimming and J lost 7 bases, with 18 bases between them.

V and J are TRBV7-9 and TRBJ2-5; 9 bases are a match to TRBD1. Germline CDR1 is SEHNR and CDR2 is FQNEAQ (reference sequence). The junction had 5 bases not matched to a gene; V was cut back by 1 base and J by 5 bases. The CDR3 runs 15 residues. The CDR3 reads CASSLDGQGYETQYF. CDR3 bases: TGTGCCAGCAGCTTAGATGGACAGGGGTATGAGACCCAGTACTTC.

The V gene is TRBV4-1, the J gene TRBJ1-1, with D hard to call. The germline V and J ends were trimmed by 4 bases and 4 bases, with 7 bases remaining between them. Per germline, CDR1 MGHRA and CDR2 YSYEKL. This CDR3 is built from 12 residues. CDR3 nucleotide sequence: TGCGCCAGCAGCCGGCGCGGCACTGAAGCTTTCTTT. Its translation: CASSRRGTEAFF.